The 29 T cell receptor beta chains below were found in one sample sequenced in a study of lymphopenia after photon versus proton radiotherapy. Clones were sequenced by immunoSEQ multiplex PCR, and TCRdb holds only the in-frame ones, with some missing. The data contain 25,000 to 40,000 clones, under 90% of them seen just once; the ten biggest clones take up around 13%. The sample was peripheral blood, taken from a patient treated with proton-based radiotherapy. The receptors originated from a woman aged 70-85 years with pancreatic cancer.

This rearrangement joins TRBV5-3 to TRBJ2-1; D remains ambiguous. TRBV5-3 belongs to the ORF category, with a function that is uncertain. Trimming left V 0 bases short and J 10 bases short, with 17 bases between. The CDR3 contains 15 residues. The CDR3, as DNA: TGTGCCAGAAGCTTGGTTACTCCCCTGGGTGGGGAGCAGTTCTTC. This encodes CARSLVTPLGGEQFF.

The rearrangement uses TRBV28 and TRBJ1-4; D might be TRBD1 (6 bases). V was trimmed by 5 bases and J by 6 bases, leaving 16 bases between them. This CDR3 has 15 residues. CDR1 and CDR2 from the germline V gene are MDHEN and SYDVKM. Here the CDR3 DNA reads TGTGCCAGCAGTGAAACAGGGTGGGGGGATGAAAAACTGTTTTTT. Encoded protein: CASSETGWGDEKLFF.

This clone was counted once. The CDR3 loop is CAWSPTGTGEAFF. CDR3 bases: TGTGCCTGGAGTCCAACCGGGACGGGTGAAGCTTTCTTT. The chain has TRBV30 and TRBJ1-1; possibly TRBD1 for D (5 bases). Trimming took 2 bases from V and 7 from J, leaving 14 bases between them. This CDR3 comprises 13 residues. CDR1 and CDR2 from the germline V gene are GTSNPN and SVGIG (reference sequence).

The sample holds a few counts of this clone. The chain combines TRBV4-3 with TRBJ2-7; weak D call: TRBD1 (7 bases). Looked up from germline, CDR1 is LGHNA and CDR2 is YSLEER. V lost 0 bases and J 3 bases, leaving 15 bases between the germline ends. The CDR3 is made up of 16 amino acids. The CDR3 bases are TGCGCCAGCAGCCAAGAAGGAGGGGGCACGTTCTACGAGCAGTACTTC. This sequence encodes CASSQEGGGTFYEQYF.

The chain recombines TRBV12-5 with TRBJ2-7, with 10 bases identical to TRBD1. The CDR3 totals 14 residues. Trimming removed 1 base from V and 3 bases from J; junction bases left unmatched: 0. Germline V gene sequence: CDR1 LGHNT, CDR2 FRNRAP. The CDR3 loop reads CASGLGDRGYEQYF. CDR3 coding DNA: TGTGCTAGTGGTTTGGGGGACAGGGGCTACGAGCAGTACTTC.

The chain has TRBV5-1 and TRBJ2-7; TRBD1 agrees at 7 bases. The CDR3 totals 14 residues. Looked up from germline, CDR1 is SGHRS and CDR2 is YFSETQ. With V trimmed by 4 bases and J by 1 base, 5 bases remained unmatched. The CDR3 region has the DNA TGCGCCAGCAGCCACGGGACAGTTTCCTACGAGCAGTACTTC. Translation gives CASSHGTVSYEQYF.

This rearrangement joins TRBV19 to TRBJ2-1, with TRBD2 matching over 8 bases. V lost 9 bases, J lost 2 bases, and 12 bases stayed unmatched. This CDR3 spans 16 amino acids. Germline values: CDR1 LNHDA, CDR2 SQIVND (reference sequence). CDR3 region: CASKRSGVSPYNEQFF. CDR3 DNA sequence: TGTGCCAGCAAGCGTAGCGGGGTTAGTCCCTACAATGAGCAGTTCTTC.

The chain links TRBV15 to TRBJ2-1; TRBD2 agrees at 10 bases. Germline loops: CDR1 LNHNV, CDR2 YYDKDF (reference sequence). This CDR3 is built from 16 residues. With V trimmed by 0 bases and J by 7 bases, 6 bases remained unmatched. The DNA of the CDR3 is TGTGCCACCAGCAGAGATAGGCTAGCGGGAGAAAATGAGCAGTTCTTC. It specifies CATSRDRLAGENEQFF. Based on the CDR3 plus reference TRBV15 and TRBJ2-1, the full variable domain is DAMVIQNPRYQVTQFGKPVTLSCSQTLNHNVMYWYQQKSSQAPKLLFHYYDKDFNNEADTPDNFQSRRPNTSFCFLDIRSPGLGDTAMYLCATSRDRLAGENEQFFGPGTRLTVL.

The chain employs TRBV27 and TRBJ2-7; 9 nucleotides agree with TRBD2. Germline V gene sequence: CDR1 MNHEY, CDR2 SMNVEV (reference sequence). With 3 bases clipped from V and 2 bases from J, the junction kept 5 bases outside the gene matches. The CDR3 is made up of 15 amino acids. The CDR3 spells CASSFLAGPTYEQYF. The DNA for the CDR3 is TGTGCCAGCAGTTTCCTAGCGGGACCGACCTACGAGCAGTACTTC.

V gene TRBV7-9 combines with J gene TRBJ2-4; D might be TRBD2 (5 bases). V shed 4 bases and J shed 0 bases, with 16 bases lying between them. Germline values: CDR1 SEHNR, CDR2 FQNEAQ (reference sequence). The CDR3 is 17 residues long. CDR3 DNA: TGTGCCAGCAGCTCCCAAGAGATGGGAGAAGCCAAAAACATTCAGTACTTC. Translating gives CASSSQEMGEAKNIQYF.

This clone was counted a single time. The gene calls are TRBV5-5 and TRBJ2-2; D is uncertain. The germline CDR1 and CDR2 sequences are SGHKS and YYEKEE (reference sequence). The ends were cut back, 0 bases at V and 3 bases at J, with 9 bases in the middle. The CDR3 contains 15 residues. The CDR3 region is CASSLGSFDTGELFF. The CDR3 coding sequence is TGTGCCAGCAGCTTGGGTAGTTTTGACACCGGGGAGCTGTTTTTT.

V gene TRBV6-6 combines with J gene TRBJ2-7, with TRBD1 identical over 7 bases. Per the germline V gene, CDR1 is MNHNY and CDR2 is SVGAGI (reference sequence). This CDR3 is 14 amino acids long. V shed 6 bases, J shed 0 bases, and the junction held 5 bases outside the gene matches. CDR3: CASSSTGSSYEQYF. The CDR3 nucleotides read TGTGCCAGCAGCTCGACAGGGAGCTCCTACGAGCAGTACTTC.

The gene calls are TRBV2 and TRBJ1-5; 7 bases fit TRBD1. The CDR3 contains 13 residues. The V gene's germline CDR1 is SNHLY and CDR2 FYNNEI. The ends lost 8 bases at V and 7 bases at J; junction bases unmatched: 8. CDR3 bases: TGTGCCAGCCAAGACAGGGCGGAACAGCCCCAGCATTTT. Translation gives CASQDRAEQPQHF.

The chain is built from TRBV28 and TRBJ1-3; a possible D gene is TRBD1 (5 bases). This CDR3 is built from 14 residues. V dropped 8 bases and J dropped 1 base, with 12 bases sitting between them. The germline gives CDR1 MDHEN, CDR2 SYDVKM. Written as DNA, the CDR3 is TGTGCCAGCGGGGGACCCGGGTCTGGAAACACCATATATTTT. This gives the protein CASGGPGSGNTIYF.

This sequence joins TRBV9 and TRBJ1-1; 11 nucleotides agree with TRBD1. The CDR3 is 16 amino acids. The junction had 10 bases not matched to a gene; V was cut back by 4 bases and J by 5 bases. Looked up from germline, CDR1 is SGDLS and CDR2 is YYNGEE. CDR3 sequence: CASSPGGQGGRTEAFF. The CDR3 DNA reads TGTGCCAGCAGCCCAGGGGGACAGGGGGGACGAACTGAAGCTTTCTTT. Full variable domain (outside the CDR3, taken from reference TRBV9 and TRBJ1-1): DSGVTQTPKHLITATGQRVTLRCSPRSGDLSVYWYQQSLDQGLQFLIQYYNGEERAKGNILERFSAQQFPDLHSELNLSSLELGDSALYFCASSPGGQGGRTEAFFGQGTRLTVV.

The CDR3 coding sequence is TGTGCCAGCAGTTTTTTACAGAGAAATGAAAAACTGTTTTTT. This codes for CASSFLQRNEKLFF. The rearrangement uses TRBV28 and TRBJ1-4; D unclear. Trimming shortened V by 3 bases and J by 5 bases, and 10 bases separated the two germline ends. The CDR3 extends over 14 amino acids. Looked up from germline, CDR1 is MDHEN and CDR2 is SYDVKM.

This clone appeared once. The V call is TRBV7-2, the J call TRBJ2-7; 8 bases fit TRBD1. Germline values: CDR1 SGHTA, CDR2 FQGNSA. The CDR3 covers 14 residues. J lost 7 bases, V lost 5 bases, and 10 bases had no gene match. The CDR3 region has the DNA TGTGCCAGCAGCCGGCCGGGACAGGCAAAAGAGCAGTACTTC. This codes for CASSRPGQAKEQYF.

The chain couples TRBV7-6 to TRBJ2-7; a possible D gene is TRBD2 (5 bases). Germline CDR1 is SGHVS and CDR2 is FNYEAQ. This CDR3 is built from 13 residues. V was clipped by 5 bases and J by 5 bases, with 13 bases between them. DNA of the CDR3: TGTGCCAGCAGCAACCGCGCGGGCCACGAGCAGTACTTC. This translates into CASSNRAGHEQYF.

The V and J genes are TRBV19 and TRBJ2-1, with D maybe TRBD1 (5 bases). V gave up 7 bases and J gave up 0 bases, with 13 bases separating them. Germline CDR1 LNHDA, CDR2 SQIVND (reference sequence). This CDR3 comprises 15 residues. In nucleotides, the CDR3 is TGTGCCAGTAACCCAGGACATAGCTCCTACAATGAGCAGTTCTTC. Residues: CASNPGHSSYNEQFF.

The rearrangement uses TRBV4-2 and TRBJ2-7; TRBD1 might be the D (6 bases). This CDR3 contains 14 residues. Per the germline V gene, CDR1 is LGHNA and CDR2 is YNFKEQ. The V end was cut by 5 bases, the J end by 7 bases, with 18 bases between. CDR3 amino acids: CASSFPNRDREQYF. The CDR3 nucleotides are TGTGCCAGCAGCTTCCCAAACAGGGACCGGGAGCAGTACTTC.

J is TRBJ2-1 and V is TRBV9; 15 bases line up with TRBD2. V lost 0 bases to trimming and J lost 8 bases; unmatched junction nucleotides: 3. The CDR3 consists of 16 residues. Looked up from germline, CDR1 is SGDLS and CDR2 is YYNGEE. DNA for the CDR3: TGTGCCAGCAGCGTAGGGACTAGCGGGAGGGCCGATGAGCAGTTCTTC. It encodes CASSVGTSGRADEQFF.

The chain's CDR3 is CASSFSTGASEQYF. The CDR3 nucleotides are TGTGCCAGCAGCTTCTCGACAGGGGCATCCGAGCAGTACTTC. V usage is TRBV11-2 and J usage is TRBJ2-7; TRBD1 matches 8 bases. The V segment lost 3 bases and the J segment 6 bases; nucleotides outside the gene matches: 7. The CDR3 is 14 amino acids. Per germline, CDR1 SGHAT and CDR2 FQNNGV.

This chain links TRBV19 with TRBJ1-1, with D uncertain. Germline CDR1 is LNHDA and CDR2 is SQIVND (reference sequence). The ends were cut back, 0 bases at V and 3 bases at J, with 5 bases in the middle. This CDR3 contains 13 residues. The CDR3 here is CASSIDPYTEAFF. As DNA, the CDR3 is TGTGCCAGTAGTATAGATCCCTACACTGAAGCTTTCTTT.

The V gene is TRBV7-2, the J gene TRBJ1-2; 9 bases line up with TRBD1. The CDR3 runs 16 residues. In germline, CDR1 is SGHTA, CDR2 FQGNSA. The trim removed 0 bases at V and 2 bases at J, leaving 4 bases unmatched. CDR3 coding DNA: TGTGCCAGCAGCTTAGCGGGGGACAGGGACAACTATGGCTACACCTTC. Its translation is CASSLAGDRDNYGYTF.

V is TRBV7-6 and J is TRBJ2-1; possibly TRBD1 for D (5 bases). Germline lookup yields CDR1 SGHVS and CDR2 FNYEAQ. V lost 1 base and J 9 bases, leaving 13 bases between the germline ends. The CDR3 sequence is 14 residues long. The CDR3, as DNA: TGTGCCAGCAGCTTAGTAAATCAGGGTGGTGAGCAGTTCTTC. Encoded protein: CASSLVNQGGEQFF. Based on the CDR3 plus reference TRBV7-6 and TRBJ2-1, the full variable domain is GAGVSQSPRYKVTKRGQDVALRCDPISGHVSLYWYRQALGQGPEFLTYFNYEAQQDKSGLPNDRFSAERPEGSISTLTIQRTEQRDSAMYRCASSLVNQGGEQFFGPGTRLTVL.

In this sample, this clone turned up a few times. V usage is TRBV7-3 and J usage is TRBJ2-1; D is perhaps TRBD1 or TRBD2 (5 bases each). V dropped 2 bases and J dropped 9 bases, with 14 bases sitting between them. In germline, CDR1 is SGHTA, CDR2 FQGTGA. This CDR3 comprises 14 residues. CDR3 sequence: CASSLGRGSGEQFF. CDR3 DNA: TGTGCCAGCAGCTTAGGCCGGGGCAGTGGTGAGCAGTTCTTC.

The V gene is TRBV7-2, the J gene TRBJ2-7, with D uncertain. Per the germline V gene, CDR1 is SGHTA and CDR2 is FQGNSA. V lost 4 bases and J lost 3, with 4 bases in between. CDR3 length: 11 residues. The CDR3 DNA reads TGTGCCAGCAGCTCCCTCTACGAGCAGTACTTC. Its protein is CASSSLYEQYF.

The genes are TRBV6-5 and TRBJ1-1; tentative D call: TRBD1 (6 bases). V was pared by 6 bases and J by 4 bases, with 15 bases between. From germline, CDR1 is MNHEY and CDR2 SVGAGI. This CDR3 has 14 residues. This chain's CDR3 is CASSEILGGTEAFF. The DNA of the CDR3 is TGTGCCAGCAGCGAGATCTTAGGGGGCACTGAAGCTTTCTTT.

This chain links TRBV27 with TRBJ1-2; tentatively, D is TRBD1 (5 bases). There are 14 residues in the CDR3. The germline gives CDR1 MNHEY, CDR2 SMNVEV (reference sequence). V dropped 2 bases and J dropped 7 bases, with 14 bases sitting between them. This CDR3 is CASSLSTGKGGYTF. The DNA for the CDR3 is TGTGCCAGCAGTTTAAGTACAGGAAAGGGTGGCTACACCTTC.